Sequencing of this T cell receptor (beta chain) was carried out in a study of vaccination and CD4 T cells after COVID-19. Study background: There were six male and four female convalescents, and two of them were Hispanic. Post-vaccine sampling followed dose two by a median approximately 70 days (range 14 to 241).

Cultured CD4+ T cell DNA was sequenced using the Oncomine TCR Beta short-read assay. Genomic DNA was isolated from CD4+ T cells that had been cultured. TCRdb reprocessed the PCR reads with MiXCR, giving one entry per CDR3 protein. Of some 11,000 distinct CDR3 sequences listed, roughly 30% are singletons. This clonotype was counted a few times. Its specificity is not known. The CDR3 has 16 amino acids. Unmatched junction bases numbered 7, after V lost 0 bases and J lost 3 bases. Germline V CDR1 and CDR2: DFQATT, SNEGSKA (reference sequence). Noted treatment: roughly ten-day PBMC culture with coronavirus spike peptide pools or control peptides (ViraFEST assay).

This chain links TRBV20-1 with TRBJ2-7, with 11 bases fitting TRBD2. Sequenced material: CD4+ T cells from blood, cultured in vitro, taken after SARS-CoV-2 vaccination. The source is a human donor who had recovered from COVID-19. The CDR3 loop reads CSARDPSTSGSYEQYF. DNA for the CDR3: TGCAGTGCTAGAGATCCGTCCACTAGCGGGAGCTACGAGCAGTACTTC.